This T cell receptor beta chain was recovered during a study of T cells in Graves' hyperthyroidism and ophthalmopathy. Overall study findings and caveats: Most thyroid clonotypes expanded above 0.001 were also detected in blood.

Germline lookup yields CDR1 MNHEY and CDR2 SVGAGI. Trimming cost V 5 bases and J 7 bases; bases outside gene matches: 10. This CDR3 comprises 15 residues. RNA transcripts gave rise to amplified TCR beta CDR3 regions. TCR CDR3 underwent first-round RT-PCR with the HTBI primer set. Via MiXCR, TCRdb re-called the multiplex PCR reads, giving one row per CDR3 protein. The sample consists of hundreds of thousands of distinct CDR3 sequences, 38% of them appearing once. This clonotype was counted many times. Its antigen is undetermined. The specimen was blood. This chain links TRBV6-5 with TRBJ1-5; 8 nucleotides align to TRBD1. The receptor's source is a man between 18 and 35 years old with Graves' hyperthyroidism. This CDR3 reads CASSDPDRGGQPQHF. In nucleotides, the CDR3 is TGTGCCAGCAGTGACCCCGACAGGGGAGGACAGCCCCAGCATTTT.